The rows below give T cell receptor beta chains drawn from one sample of a study of CD8 T cells in Susac syndrome. MiXCR, run by TCRdb on the immunoSEQ multiplex PCR reads, gives a single entry per CDR3 protein. The repertoire holds approximately 120,000 distinct CDR3 sequences, with 96% as singletons. The sample was CD4+ T cells from PBMCs. Source of these receptors: a human donor in good health. Both conserved end residues are part of each CDR3. A D gene is named only where the DNA matches it firmly. The listing skips clone size in some rows; elsewhere it reads once, few, many or a size class.

d_call: NA; v_call: TRBV9; j_call: TRBJ2-3; clone_size: NA; cdr3_aa: CASSASVGSRSDTQYF; cdr3_nt: TGTGCCAGCAGCGCCTCAGTAGGGAGTCGGTCAGATACGCAGTATTTT
d_call: TRBD1; v_call: TRBV7-2; j_call: TRBJ1-5; clone_size: NA; cdr3_aa: CASSYRDRGNNQPQHF; cdr3_nt: TGTGCCAGCAGCTACCGGGACAGGGGGAACAATCAGCCCCAGCATTTT
d_call: NA; v_call: TRBV30; j_call: TRBJ2-5; clone_size: NA; cdr3_aa: CAWSPETETQYF; cdr3_nt: TGTGCCTGGAGCCCCGAAACAGAGACCCAGTACTTC
d_call: NA; v_call: TRBV3-1; j_call: TRBJ1-1; clone_size: NA; cdr3_aa: CASSQDRRGKGMNTEAFF; cdr3_nt: TGTGCCAGCAGCCAAGATCGAAGGGGGAAAGGGATGAACACTGAAGCTTTCTTT
d_call: NA; v_call: TRBV19; j_call: TRBJ2-5; clone_size: NA; cdr3_aa: CATQKSGRKETQYF; cdr3_nt: TGTGCCACCCAGAAGTCGGGGAGGAAAGAGACCCAGTACTTC
d_call: TRBD2; v_call: TRBV29-1; j_call: TRBJ2-1; clone_size: NA; cdr3_aa: CSNLAGTYNEQFF; cdr3_nt: TGCAGCAACTTAGCGGGGACCTACAATGAGCAGTTCTTC
d_call: NA; v_call: TRBV30; j_call: TRBJ2-5; clone_size: NA; cdr3_aa: CAWSSTGKETQYF; cdr3_nt: TGTGCCTGGAGTTCCACGGGGAAAGAGACCCAGTACTTC
d_call: NA; v_call: TRBV29-1; j_call: TRBJ2-5; clone_size: NA; cdr3_aa: CSVEEFMGGARETQYF; cdr3_nt: TGCAGCGTTGAGGAATTCATGGGGGGGGCAAGGGAGACCCAGTACTTC
d_call: NA; v_call: TRBV20-1; j_call: TRBJ2-1; clone_size: NA; cdr3_aa: CSAVDWSSYNEQFF; cdr3_nt: TGCAGTGCCGTAGACTGGAGCTCCTACAATGAGCAGTTCTTC
d_call: NA; v_call: TRBV12-3/TRBV12-4; j_call: TRBJ2-2; clone_size: NA; cdr3_aa: CAYTRRRSTGELFF; cdr3_nt: TGTGCCTACACCCGCAGAAGGTCCACCGGGGAGCTGTTTTTT
d_call: TRBD2; v_call: TRBV29-1; j_call: TRBJ2-7; clone_size: once; cdr3_aa: CSVSGTSYEQYF; cdr3_nt: TGCAGCGTCTCCGGGACTAGTTACGAGCAGTACTTC
d_call: NA; v_call: TRBV7-3; j_call: TRBJ2-1; clone_size: NA; cdr3_aa: CASSLGGPDNEQFF; cdr3_nt: TGTGCCAGCAGCTTAGGCGGGCCCGACAATGAGCAGTTCTTC
d_call: TRBD1; v_call: TRBV24-1; j_call: TRBJ2-7; clone_size: NA; cdr3_aa: CATSSGQGVYEQYF; cdr3_nt: TGTGCCACCAGCAGTGGACAGGGAGTCTACGAGCAGTACTTC
d_call: NA; v_call: TRBV28; j_call: TRBJ1-2; clone_size: NA; cdr3_aa: CASSSGQNHYGYTF; cdr3_nt: TGTGCCAGCAGTTCCGGACAGAACCACTATGGCTACACCTTC
d_call: NA; v_call: TRBV3-1; j_call: TRBJ2-7; clone_size: NA; cdr3_aa: CASSQDWGYEQYF; cdr3_nt: TGTGCCAGCAGCCAAGATTGGGGCTACGAGCAGTACTTC
d_call: NA; v_call: TRBV7-8; j_call: TRBJ2-6; clone_size: NA; cdr3_aa: CASSLVGGGVGANVLTF; cdr3_nt: TGTGCCAGCAGCTTAGTTGGGGGAGGCGTTGGGGCCAACGTCCTGACTTTC
d_call: NA; v_call: TRBV5-1; j_call: TRBJ1-6; clone_size: NA; cdr3_aa: CASSLDTGSYNSPLHF; cdr3_nt: TGCGCCAGCAGCTTGGATACGGGTTCCTATAATTCACCCCTCCACTTT
d_call: NA; v_call: TRBV5-4; j_call: TRBJ2-1; clone_size: NA; cdr3_aa: CASSLQMGSYNEQFF; cdr3_nt: TGTGCCAGCAGCTTGCAAATGGGTTCCTACAATGAGCAGTTCTTC
d_call: NA; v_call: TRBV5-1; j_call: TRBJ2-5; clone_size: NA; cdr3_aa: CASSSKQSFQETQYF; cdr3_nt: TGCGCCAGCAGCTCGAAACAGAGCTTCCAAGAGACCCAGTACTTC
d_call: NA; v_call: TRBV15; j_call: TRBJ2-7; clone_size: NA; cdr3_aa: CATSRDPAAYEQYF; cdr3_nt: TGTGCCACCAGCAGAGATCCGGCAGCGTACGAGCAGTACTTC
d_call: NA; v_call: TRBV5-4; j_call: TRBJ2-5; clone_size: NA; cdr3_aa: CASSPGGSKGPETQYF; cdr3_nt: TGTGCCAGCAGCCCCGGCGGGTCGAAAGGGCCAGAGACCCAGTACTTC
d_call: TRBD2; v_call: TRBV27; j_call: TRBJ2-4; clone_size: NA; cdr3_aa: CASSSLGRAEGNIQYF; cdr3_nt: TGTGCCAGCAGTTCCCTCGGGAGGGCCGAAGGAAACATTCAGTACTTC
d_call: TRBD1; v_call: TRBV11-2; j_call: TRBJ1-2; clone_size: NA; cdr3_aa: CASSLEGQFNYGYTF; cdr3_nt: TGTGCCAGCAGCTTAGAGGGACAGTTTAACTATGGCTACACCTTC
d_call: TRBD2; v_call: TRBV2; j_call: TRBJ2-5; clone_size: NA; cdr3_aa: CASSHRRGGDRETQYF; cdr3_nt: TGTGCCAGCAGCCACCGACGGGGAGGGGATCGGGAGACCCAGTACTTC
d_call: TRBD1; v_call: TRBV6-4; j_call: TRBJ1-2; clone_size: NA; cdr3_aa: CASSAGQGGNYGYTF; cdr3_nt: TGTGCCAGCAGTGCCGGACAGGGGGGGAACTATGGCTACACCTTC
d_call: NA; v_call: TRBV5-1; j_call: TRBJ2-3; clone_size: NA; cdr3_aa: CASSTGQTFMSTDTQYF; cdr3_nt: TGCGCCAGCAGCACCGGACAGACCTTTATGAGCACAGATACGCAGTATTTT
d_call: NA; v_call: TRBV9; j_call: TRBJ1-1; clone_size: NA; cdr3_aa: CASSFGRSMNTEAFF; cdr3_nt: TGTGCCAGCAGCTTTGGACGGTCCATGAACACTGAAGCTTTCTTT
d_call: TRBD2; v_call: TRBV20-1; j_call: TRBJ2-3; clone_size: NA; cdr3_aa: CSVDRGGPTDTQYF; cdr3_nt: TGCAGTGTCGATCGGGGGGGCCCCACCGATACGCAGTATTTT
d_call: TRBD1; v_call: TRBV12-3/TRBV12-4; j_call: TRBJ1-1; clone_size: NA; cdr3_aa: CASSSETGGTEAFF; cdr3_nt: TGTGCCAGCAGTTCTGAGACAGGGGGCACTGAAGCTTTCTTT
d_call: TRBD2; v_call: TRBV4-1; j_call: TRBJ2-7; clone_size: NA; cdr3_aa: CASSQERSSSSGSVVEQYF; cdr3_nt: TGCGCCAGCAGCCAAGAAAGGTCATCCTCTAGCGGGAGTGTAGTGGAGCAGTACTTC
d_call: NA; v_call: TRBV15; j_call: TRBJ1-6; clone_size: NA; cdr3_aa: CATSRDRSNSPLHF; cdr3_nt: TGTGCCACCAGCAGAGACCGGAGTAATTCACCCCTCCACTTT
d_call: NA; v_call: TRBV2; j_call: TRBJ1-2; clone_size: NA; cdr3_aa: CASIYRDYGYTF; cdr3_nt: TGTGCCAGCATCTATAGAGACTATGGCTACACCTTC